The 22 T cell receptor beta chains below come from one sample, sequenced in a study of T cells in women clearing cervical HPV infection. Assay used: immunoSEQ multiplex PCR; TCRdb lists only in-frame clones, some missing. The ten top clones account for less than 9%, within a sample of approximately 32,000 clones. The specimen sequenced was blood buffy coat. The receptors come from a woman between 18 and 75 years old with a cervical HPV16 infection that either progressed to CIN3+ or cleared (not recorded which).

The DNA read from the CDR3 is TGTGCCAGCAACCTAGCGGAGAAATACAATGAG. This codes for CASNLAEKYNE. The CDR3 in full is CASNLAEKYNEQFF. V is TRBV12-3 or TRBV12-4 and J is TRBJ2-1, with 7 bases fitting TRBD2. From the germline J gene comes the end of the CDR3, since the read stops 3 residues before it. This CDR3 is 14 amino acids long. Trimming took 7 bases from V and 4 from J; bases not matched to a gene: 7.

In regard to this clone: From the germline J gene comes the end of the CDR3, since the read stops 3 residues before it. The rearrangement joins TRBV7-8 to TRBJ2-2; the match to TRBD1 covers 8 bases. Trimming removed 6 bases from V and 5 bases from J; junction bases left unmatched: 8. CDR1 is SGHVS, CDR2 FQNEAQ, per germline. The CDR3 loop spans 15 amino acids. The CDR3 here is CASRQGQERTGELFF. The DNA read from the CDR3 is TGTGCCAGCAGGCAGGGACAGGAAAGAACCGGGGAG. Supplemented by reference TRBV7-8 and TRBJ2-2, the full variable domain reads GAGVSQSPRYKVAKRGQDVALRCDPISGHVSLFWYQQALGQGPEFLTYFQNEAQLDKSGLPSDRFFAERPEGSVSTLKIQRTQQEDSAVYLCASRQGQERTGELFFGEGSRLTVL.

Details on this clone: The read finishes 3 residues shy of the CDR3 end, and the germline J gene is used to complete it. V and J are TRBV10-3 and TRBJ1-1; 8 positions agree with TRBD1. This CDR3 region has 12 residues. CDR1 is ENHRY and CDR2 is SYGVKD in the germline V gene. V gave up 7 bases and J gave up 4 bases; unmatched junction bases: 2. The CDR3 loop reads CAITQGATEAFF. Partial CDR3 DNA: TGTGCCATCACCCAGGGGGCCACTGAA.

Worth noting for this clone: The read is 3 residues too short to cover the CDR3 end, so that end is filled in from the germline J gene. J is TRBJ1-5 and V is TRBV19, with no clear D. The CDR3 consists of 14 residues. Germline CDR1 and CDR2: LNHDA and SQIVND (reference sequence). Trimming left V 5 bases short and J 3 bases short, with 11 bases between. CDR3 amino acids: CASSFSGFNQPQHF. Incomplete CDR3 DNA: TGTGCCAGTAGTTTTTCGGGTTTCAATCAGCCC.

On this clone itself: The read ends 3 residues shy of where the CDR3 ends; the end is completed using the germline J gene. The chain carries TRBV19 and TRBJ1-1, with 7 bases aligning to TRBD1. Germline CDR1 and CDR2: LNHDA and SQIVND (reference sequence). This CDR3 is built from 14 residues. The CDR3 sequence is CASSNDRVNEKAFF. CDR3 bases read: TGTGCCAGTAGTAACGACAGGGTTAATGAAAAA. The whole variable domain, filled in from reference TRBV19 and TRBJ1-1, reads DGGITQSPKYLFRKEGQNVTLSCEQNLNHDAMYWYRQDPGQGLRLIYYSQIVNDFQKGDIAEGYSVSREKKESFPLTVTSAQKNPTAFYLCASSNDRVNEKAFFGQGTRLTVV.

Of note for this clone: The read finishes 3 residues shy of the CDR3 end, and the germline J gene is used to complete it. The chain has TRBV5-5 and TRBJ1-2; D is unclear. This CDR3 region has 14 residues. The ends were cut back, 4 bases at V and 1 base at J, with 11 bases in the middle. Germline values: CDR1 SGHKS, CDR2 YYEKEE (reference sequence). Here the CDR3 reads CASSLDRLNYGYTF. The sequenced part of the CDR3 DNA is TGTGCCAGCAGCCTGGATAGACTTAACTATGGC. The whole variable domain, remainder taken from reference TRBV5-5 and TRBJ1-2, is DAGVTQSPTHLIKTRGQQVTLRCSPISGHKSVSWYQQVLGQGPQFIFQYYEKEERGRGNFPDRFSARQFPNYSSELNVNALLLGDSALYLCASSLDRLNYGYTFGSGTRLTVV.

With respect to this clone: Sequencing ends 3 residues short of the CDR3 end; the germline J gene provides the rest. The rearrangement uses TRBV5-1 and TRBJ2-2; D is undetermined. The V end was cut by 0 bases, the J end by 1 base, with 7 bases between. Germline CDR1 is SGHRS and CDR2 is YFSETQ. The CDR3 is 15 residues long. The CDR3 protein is CASSLDRVNTGELFF. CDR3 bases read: TGCGCCAGCAGCTTGGATAGGGTGAACACCGGGGAG.

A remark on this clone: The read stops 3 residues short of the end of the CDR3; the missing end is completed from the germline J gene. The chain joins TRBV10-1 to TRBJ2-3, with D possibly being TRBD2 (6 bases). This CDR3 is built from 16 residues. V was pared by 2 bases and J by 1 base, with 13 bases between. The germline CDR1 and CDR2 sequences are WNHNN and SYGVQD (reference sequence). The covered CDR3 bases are TGCGCCAGCAGTGAGGATCCTAGCGTCGGCACAGATACG. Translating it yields CASSEDPSVGTDT. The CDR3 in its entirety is CASSEDPSVGTDTQYF.

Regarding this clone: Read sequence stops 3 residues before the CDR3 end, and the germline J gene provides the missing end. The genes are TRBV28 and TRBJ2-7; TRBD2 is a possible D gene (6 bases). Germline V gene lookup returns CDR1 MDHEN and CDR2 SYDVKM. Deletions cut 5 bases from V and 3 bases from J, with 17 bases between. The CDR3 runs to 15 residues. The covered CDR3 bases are TGTGCCAGCAGTCCGCTCTGGGGGGACGTCTACGAG. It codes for CASSPLWGDVYE. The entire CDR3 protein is CASSPLWGDVYEQYF.

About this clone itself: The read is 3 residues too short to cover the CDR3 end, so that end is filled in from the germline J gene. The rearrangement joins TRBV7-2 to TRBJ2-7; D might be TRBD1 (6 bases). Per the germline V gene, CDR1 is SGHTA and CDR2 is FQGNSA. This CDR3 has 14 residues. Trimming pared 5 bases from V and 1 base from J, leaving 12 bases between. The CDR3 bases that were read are TGTGCCAGCAGCCCACGACAGGCTTCCTACGAG. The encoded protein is CASSPRQASYE. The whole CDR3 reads CASSPRQASYEQYF.

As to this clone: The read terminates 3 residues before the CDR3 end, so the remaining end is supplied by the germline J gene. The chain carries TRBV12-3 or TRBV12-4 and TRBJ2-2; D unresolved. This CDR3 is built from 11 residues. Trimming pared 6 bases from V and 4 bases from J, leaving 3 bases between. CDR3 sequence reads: CASSRTGELFF. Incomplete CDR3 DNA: TGTGCCAGCAGCCGCACCGGGGAG.

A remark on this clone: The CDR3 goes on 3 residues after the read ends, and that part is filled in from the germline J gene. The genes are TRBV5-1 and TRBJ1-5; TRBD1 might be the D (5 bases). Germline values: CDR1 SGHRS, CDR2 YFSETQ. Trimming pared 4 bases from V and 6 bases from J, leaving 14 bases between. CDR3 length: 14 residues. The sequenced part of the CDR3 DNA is TGCGCCAGCAGCGAAGGCAGGGCCGGTCAGCCC. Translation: CASSEGRAGQP. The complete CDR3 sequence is CASSEGRAGQPQHF.

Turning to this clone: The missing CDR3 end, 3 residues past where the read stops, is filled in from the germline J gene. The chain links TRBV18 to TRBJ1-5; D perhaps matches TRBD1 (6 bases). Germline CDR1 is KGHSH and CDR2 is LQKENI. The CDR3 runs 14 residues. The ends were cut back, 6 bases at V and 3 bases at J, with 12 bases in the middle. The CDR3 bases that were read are TGTGCCAGCTCCCCGACAGGATACAATCAGCCC. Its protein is CASSPTGYNQP. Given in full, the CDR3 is CASSPTGYNQPQHF.

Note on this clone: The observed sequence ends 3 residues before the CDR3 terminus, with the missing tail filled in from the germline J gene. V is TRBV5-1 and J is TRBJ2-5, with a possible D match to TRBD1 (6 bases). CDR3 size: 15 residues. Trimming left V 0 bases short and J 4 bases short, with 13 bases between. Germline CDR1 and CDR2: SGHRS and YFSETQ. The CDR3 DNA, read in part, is TGCGCCAGCAGCTTGGGTGGGGGCCTAGGAGAGACC. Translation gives CASSLGGGLGET. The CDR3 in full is CASSLGGGLGETQYF.

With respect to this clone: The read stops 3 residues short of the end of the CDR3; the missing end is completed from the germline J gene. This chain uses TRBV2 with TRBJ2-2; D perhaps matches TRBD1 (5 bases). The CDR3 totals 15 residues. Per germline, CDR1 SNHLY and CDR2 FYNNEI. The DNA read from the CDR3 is TGTGCCAGCAGTGAAGCCATCCAGGGCCCTTCACCG. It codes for CASSEAIQGPSP. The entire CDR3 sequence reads CASSEAIQGPSPLFF.

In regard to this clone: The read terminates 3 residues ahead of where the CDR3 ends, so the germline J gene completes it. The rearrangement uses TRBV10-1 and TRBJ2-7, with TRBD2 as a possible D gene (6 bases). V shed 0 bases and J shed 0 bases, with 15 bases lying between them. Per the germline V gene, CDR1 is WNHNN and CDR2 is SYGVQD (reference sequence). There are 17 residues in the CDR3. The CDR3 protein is CASSESRGLANSYEQYF. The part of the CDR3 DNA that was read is TGCGCCAGCAGTGAGTCGCGCGGGCTAGCGAACTCCTACGAG.

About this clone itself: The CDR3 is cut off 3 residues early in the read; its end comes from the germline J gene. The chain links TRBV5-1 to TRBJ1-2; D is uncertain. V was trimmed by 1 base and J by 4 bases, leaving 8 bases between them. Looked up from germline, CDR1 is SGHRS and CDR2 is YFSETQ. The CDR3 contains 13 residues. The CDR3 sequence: CASSLQATYGYTF. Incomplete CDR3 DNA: TGCGCCAGCAGCTTGCAGGCGACCTATGGC.

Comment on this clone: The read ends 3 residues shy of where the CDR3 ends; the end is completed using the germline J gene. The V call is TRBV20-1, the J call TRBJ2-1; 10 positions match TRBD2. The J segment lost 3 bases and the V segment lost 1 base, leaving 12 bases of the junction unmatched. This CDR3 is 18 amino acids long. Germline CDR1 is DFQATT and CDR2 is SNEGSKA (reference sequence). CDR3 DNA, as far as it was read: TGCAGTGCTAGAGTATCGGCGGGAGCGGGGGGGATCTACAATGAG. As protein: CSARVSAGAGGIYNE. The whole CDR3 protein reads CSARVSAGAGGIYNEQFF.

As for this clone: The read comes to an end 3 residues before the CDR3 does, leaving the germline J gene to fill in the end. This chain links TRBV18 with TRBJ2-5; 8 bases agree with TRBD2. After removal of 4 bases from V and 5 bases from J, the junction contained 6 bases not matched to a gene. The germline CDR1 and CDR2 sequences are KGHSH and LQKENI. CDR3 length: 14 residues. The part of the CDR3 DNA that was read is TGTGCCAGCTCACTGAGCGGGGGAGGTGAGACC. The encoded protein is CASSLSGGGET. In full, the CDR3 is CASSLSGGGETQYF.

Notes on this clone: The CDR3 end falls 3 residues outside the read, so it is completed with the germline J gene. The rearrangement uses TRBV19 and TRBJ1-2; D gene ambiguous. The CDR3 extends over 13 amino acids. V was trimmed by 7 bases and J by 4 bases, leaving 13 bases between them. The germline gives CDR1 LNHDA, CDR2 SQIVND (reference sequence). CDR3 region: CASKSGSSYGYTF. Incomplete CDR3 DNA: TGTGCCAGTAAGTCCGGTTCGTCCTATGGC.

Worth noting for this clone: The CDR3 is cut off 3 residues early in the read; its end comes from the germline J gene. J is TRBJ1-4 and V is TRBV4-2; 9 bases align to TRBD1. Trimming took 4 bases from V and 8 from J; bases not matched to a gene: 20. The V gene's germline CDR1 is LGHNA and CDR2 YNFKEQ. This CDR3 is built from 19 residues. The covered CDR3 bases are TGTGCCAGCAGCCTCCATGGGACAGGGAGGGGGGGGTCATTCGAAAAA. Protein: CASSLHGTGRGGSFEK. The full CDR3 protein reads CASSLHGTGRGGSFEKLFF.

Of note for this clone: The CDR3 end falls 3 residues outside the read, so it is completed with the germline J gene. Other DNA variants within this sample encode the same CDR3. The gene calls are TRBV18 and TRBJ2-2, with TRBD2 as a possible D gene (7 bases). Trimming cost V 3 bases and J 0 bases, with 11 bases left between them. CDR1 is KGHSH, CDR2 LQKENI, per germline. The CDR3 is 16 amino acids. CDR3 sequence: CASSPPGGPNTGELFF. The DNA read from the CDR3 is TGTGCCAGCTCACCCCCCGGGGGGCCGAACACCGGGGAG. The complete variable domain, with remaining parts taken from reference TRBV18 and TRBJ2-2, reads NAGVMQNPRHLVRRRGQEARLRCSPMKGHSHVYWYRQLPEEGLKFMVYLQKENIIDESGMPKERFSAEFPKEGPSILRIQQVVRGDSAAYFCASSPPGGPNTGELFFGEGSRLTVL.